The present TCR beta chain was sequenced within a study of CD8 T cells in Susac syndrome. Reverse transcription used roughly 0.45 to 1 ug RNA and random hexamers. TCRdb reprocessed the immunoSEQ multiplex PCR reads with MiXCR, giving one entry per CDR3 protein. The table records 160,000 or so distinct CDR3 sequences, 90% to 95% of them present only once. Germline V gives CDR1 SGDLS, CDR2 YYNGEE. With 3 bases clipped from V and 0 bases from J, the junction kept 2 bases outside the gene matches. There are 17 residues in the CDR3. The sequencing input was CD4+ T cells from PBMCs. The receptor was isolated from a human donor with Susac syndrome. The chain has TRBV9 and TRBJ2-4, with 14 positions matching TRBD2. DNA for the CDR3: TGTGCCAGCAGCGAGACTAGCGGGGGGGTAGCCAAAAACATTCAGTACTTC. This gives the protein CASSETSGGVAKNIQYF.